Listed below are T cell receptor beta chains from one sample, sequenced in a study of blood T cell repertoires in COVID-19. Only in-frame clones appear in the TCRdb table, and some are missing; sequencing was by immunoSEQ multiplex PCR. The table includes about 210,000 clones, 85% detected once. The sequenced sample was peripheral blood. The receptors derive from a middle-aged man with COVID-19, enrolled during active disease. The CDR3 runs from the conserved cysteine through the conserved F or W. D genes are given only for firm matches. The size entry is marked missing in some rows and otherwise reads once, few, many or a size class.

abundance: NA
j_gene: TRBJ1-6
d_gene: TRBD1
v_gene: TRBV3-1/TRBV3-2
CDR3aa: CASSHEGQGNNSPLHF
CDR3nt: TGTGCCAGCAGCCACGAGGGACAGGGTAATAATTCACCCCTCCACTTT

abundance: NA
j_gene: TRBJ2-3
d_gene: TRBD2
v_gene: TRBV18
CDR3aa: CASSELAGKLPSTDTQYF
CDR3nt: TGTGCCAGCTCCGAGCTAGCGGGGAAGCTTCCAAGCACAGATACGCAGTATTTT

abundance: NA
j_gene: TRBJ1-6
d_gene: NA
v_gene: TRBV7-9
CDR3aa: CASSLGRTVSPLHF
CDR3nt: TGTGCCAGCAGCTTAGGTCGTACGGTTTCACCCCTCCACTTT

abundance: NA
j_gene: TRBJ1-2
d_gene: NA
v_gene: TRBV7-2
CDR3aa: CASSSDRTYGYTF
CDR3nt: TGTGCCAGCAGCTCCGACAGGACCTATGGCTACACCTTC

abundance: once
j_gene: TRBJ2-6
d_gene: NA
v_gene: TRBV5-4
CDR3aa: CASSPRGDSGANVLTF
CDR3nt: TGTGCCAGCAGCCCCCGCGGTGACTCTGGGGCCAACGTCCTGACTTTC

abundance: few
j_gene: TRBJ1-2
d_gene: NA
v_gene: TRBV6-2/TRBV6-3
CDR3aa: CASSDSLLGYGYTF
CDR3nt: TGTGCCAGCAGTGACAGCCTCTTGGGCTATGGCTACACCTTC

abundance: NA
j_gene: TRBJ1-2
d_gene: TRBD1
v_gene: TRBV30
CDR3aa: CAWSLDRGLGGYTF
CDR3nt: TGTGCCTGGAGTTTGGACAGGGGTTTGGGTGGCTACACCTTC

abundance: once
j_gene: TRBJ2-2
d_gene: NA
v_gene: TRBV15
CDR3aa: CATSSLDSSNTGELFF
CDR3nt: TGTGCCACCAGCAGTTTGGACAGCTCGAACACCGGGGAGCTGTTTTTT

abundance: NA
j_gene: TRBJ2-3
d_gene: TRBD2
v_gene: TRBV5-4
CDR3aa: CASSSGTSGGWSTDTQYF
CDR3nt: TGTGCCAGCAGCTCCGGGACTAGCGGGGGGTGGAGCACAGATACGCAGTATTTT

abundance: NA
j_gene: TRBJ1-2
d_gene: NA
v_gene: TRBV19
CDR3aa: CASSLRQEGYGYTF
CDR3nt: TGTGCCAGTAGCCTGCGACAAGAGGGCTATGGCTACACCTTC

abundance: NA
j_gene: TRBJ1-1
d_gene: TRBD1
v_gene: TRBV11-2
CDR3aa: CASSLRGQGAFFNTEAFF
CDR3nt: TGTGCCAGCAGCTTAAGGGGACAGGGGGCATTTTTTAACACTGAAGCTTTCTTT

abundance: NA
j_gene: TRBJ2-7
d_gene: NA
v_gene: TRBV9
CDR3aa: CASSVGGSGAEQYF
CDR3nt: TGTGCCAGCAGCGTAGGTGGTAGCGGTGCCGAGCAGTACTTC

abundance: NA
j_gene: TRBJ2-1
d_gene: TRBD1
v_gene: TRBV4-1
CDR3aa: CASSLGQGPMRQFF
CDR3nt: TGCGCCAGCAGCCTGGGACAGGGGCCAATGAGGCAGTTCTTC